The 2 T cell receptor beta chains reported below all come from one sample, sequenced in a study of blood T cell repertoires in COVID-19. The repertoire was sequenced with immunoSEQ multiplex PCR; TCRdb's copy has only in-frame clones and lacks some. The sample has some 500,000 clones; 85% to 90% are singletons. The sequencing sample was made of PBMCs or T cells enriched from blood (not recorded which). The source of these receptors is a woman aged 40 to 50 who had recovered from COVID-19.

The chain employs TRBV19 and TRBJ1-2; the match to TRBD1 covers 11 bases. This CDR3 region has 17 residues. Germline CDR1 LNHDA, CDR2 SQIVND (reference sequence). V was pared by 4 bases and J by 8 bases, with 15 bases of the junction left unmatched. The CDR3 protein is CASSTSRDRGNKVGYTF. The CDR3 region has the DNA TGTGCCAGTAGTACGTCCCGGGACAGGGGGAATAAGGTCGGCTACACCTTC.

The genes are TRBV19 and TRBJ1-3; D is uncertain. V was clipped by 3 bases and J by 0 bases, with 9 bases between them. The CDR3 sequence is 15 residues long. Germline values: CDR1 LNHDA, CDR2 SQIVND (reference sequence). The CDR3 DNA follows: TGTGCCAGTAGTATTGCACAAATCTCTGGAAACACCATATATTTT. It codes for CASSIAQISGNTIYF.